This is a list of T cell receptor beta chains from one sample in a study of T cells in Graves' hyperthyroidism and ophthalmopathy. Each CDR3 protein gets one entry after TCRdb re-called the multiplex PCR reads with MiXCR. This sample yields about 400,000 distinct CDR3 sequences, of which around a sixth are seen a single time; roughly 13% belongs to the top ten. Sequenced: blood. The receptors here all came from a woman aged 18-30 years with Graves' hyperthyroidism. The conserved cysteine and the conserved F or W are not part of the CDR3 here. The order of the fields is CDR3 length, V gene, J gene, CDR3 protein.

len: 12; v_gene: TRBV3-1; j_gene: TRBJ1-1; CDR3aa: ASSHPGGGTEAF
len: 14; v_gene: TRBV20-1; j_gene: TRBJ2-5; CDR3aa: SASFGLAGGGETQY
len: 14; v_gene: TRBV29-1; j_gene: TRBJ1-3; CDR3aa: SAGTGVPNSGNTIY
len: 14; v_gene: TRBV5-6; j_gene: TRBJ2-1; CDR3aa: ASSLFPDRSYNEQF
len: 14; v_gene: TRBV20-1; j_gene: TRBJ2-2; CDR3aa: SAKSSGRANTGELF
len: 14; v_gene: TRBV7-8; j_gene: TRBJ1-2; CDR3aa: ASSLEGRGGGYGYT
len: 12; v_gene: TRBV5-1; j_gene: TRBJ2-7; CDR3aa: ASGQNSGRGEQY
len: 13; v_gene: TRBV28; j_gene: TRBJ2-1; CDR3aa: ASSSAGTGGNEQF
len: 14; v_gene: TRBV11-2; j_gene: TRBJ1-2; CDR3aa: ASSLVGRGPNYGYT
len: 13; v_gene: TRBV11-2; j_gene: TRBJ1-6; CDR3aa: ASSPWGRDNSPLH
len: 11; v_gene: TRBV5-5; j_gene: TRBJ2-1; CDR3aa: ASSLSIYNEQF
len: 11; v_gene: TRBV12-3/TRBV12-4; j_gene: TRBJ1-2; CDR3aa: AGSPGLGYGYT
len: 11; v_gene: TRBV6-5; j_gene: TRBJ1-5; CDR3aa: ASSYGQNQPQH
len: 13; v_gene: TRBV5-1; j_gene: TRBJ1-1; CDR3aa: ASSLGAGGVTEAF
len: 14; v_gene: TRBV15; j_gene: TRBJ2-1; CDR3aa: ATSRDLEFIHNEQF
len: 12; v_gene: TRBV28; j_gene: TRBJ2-1; CDR3aa: AIRREGARNEQF
len: 13; v_gene: TRBV12-3/TRBV12-4; j_gene: TRBJ2-4; CDR3aa: ASSLDGVAKNIQY
len: 14; v_gene: TRBV28; j_gene: TRBJ1-2; CDR3aa: ASRSPGQGRNYGYT
len: 12; v_gene: TRBV20-1; j_gene: TRBJ2-7; CDR3aa: SASRLAGGYEQY
len: 12; v_gene: TRBV7-9; j_gene: TRBJ1-1; CDR3aa: ASSLDLMDTEAF
len: 11; v_gene: TRBV27; j_gene: TRBJ1-1; CDR3aa: ASSSQGSTEAF
len: 14; v_gene: TRBV3-1; j_gene: TRBJ2-3; CDR3aa: ASSQGRRGGADTQY
len: 16; v_gene: TRBV7-2; j_gene: TRBJ2-3; CDR3aa: ASRRGGRGGAGADTQY
len: 13; v_gene: TRBV20-1; j_gene: TRBJ2-3; CDR3aa: SARDLGAGTDTQY
len: 13; v_gene: TRBV4-1; j_gene: TRBJ1-2; CDR3aa: ASSHAPRIPYGYT
len: 11; v_gene: TRBV2; j_gene: TRBJ2-7; CDR3aa: ARGNVGTYEQY
len: 10; v_gene: TRBV12-5; j_gene: TRBJ1-1; CDR3aa: ASGFQGFEAF
len: 11; v_gene: TRBV6-5; j_gene: TRBJ1-1; CDR3aa: ASSYGRGAEAF
len: 9; v_gene: TRBV5-1; j_gene: TRBJ2-7; CDR3aa: ASRMGYEQY
len: 10; v_gene: TRBV28; j_gene: TRBJ2-7; CDR3aa: ASSPGQSEQY
len: 13; v_gene: TRBV7-2; j_gene: TRBJ2-7; CDR3aa: ASSISGGGSYEQY
len: 14; v_gene: TRBV5-4; j_gene: TRBJ2-5; CDR3aa: ASSLTPGAGGETQY
len: 11; v_gene: TRBV14; j_gene: TRBJ1-2; CDR3aa: ASSQDTFYGYT
len: 16; v_gene: TRBV11-2; j_gene: TRBJ2-6; CDR3aa: ASSHYRGILSGANVLT
len: 12; v_gene: TRBV19; j_gene: TRBJ2-6; CDR3aa: ASEGGPGANVLT
len: 12; v_gene: TRBV12-3/TRBV12-4; j_gene: TRBJ1-1; CDR3aa: ASSPAREPIEAF
len: 13; v_gene: TRBV7-2; j_gene: TRBJ1-1; CDR3aa: ASSPKRAGAPEAF
len: 14; v_gene: TRBV13; j_gene: TRBJ2-1; CDR3aa: ASSPRVGDSYNEQF
len: 12; v_gene: TRBV6-1; j_gene: TRBJ1-1; CDR3aa: ASSSSWEVTEAF
len: 13; v_gene: TRBV6-1; j_gene: TRBJ2-3; CDR3aa: ASSPRAQGPDTQY
len: 11; v_gene: TRBV3-1; j_gene: TRBJ1-3; CDR3aa: ASSQDRAGGRY